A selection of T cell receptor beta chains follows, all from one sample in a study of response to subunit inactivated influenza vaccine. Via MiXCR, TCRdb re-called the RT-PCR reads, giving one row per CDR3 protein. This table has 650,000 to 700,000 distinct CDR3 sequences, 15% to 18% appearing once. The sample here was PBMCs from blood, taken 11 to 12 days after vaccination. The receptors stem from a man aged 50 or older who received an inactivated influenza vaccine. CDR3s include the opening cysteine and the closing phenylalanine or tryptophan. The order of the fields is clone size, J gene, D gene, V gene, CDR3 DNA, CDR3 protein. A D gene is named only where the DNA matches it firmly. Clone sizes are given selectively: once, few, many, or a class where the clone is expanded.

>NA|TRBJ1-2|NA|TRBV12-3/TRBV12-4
TGTGCCAGCAGGGCCGACAGGCATAACTATGGCTACACCTTC
CASRADRHNYGYTF
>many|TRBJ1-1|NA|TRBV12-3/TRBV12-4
TGTGCCAGCAGTTCCGGACGGGTGAGAGCTTTCTTT
CASSSGRVRAFF
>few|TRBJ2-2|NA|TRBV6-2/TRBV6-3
TGTGCCAGCAGTTACTCCCGGGGAATTAGCGGGGAGCTGTTTTTT
CASSYSRGISGELFF
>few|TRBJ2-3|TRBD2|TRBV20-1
TGCAGTGCTAGAGATCTCACTAGCGGGATCTTCGATACGCAGTATTTT
CSARDLTSGIFDTQYF
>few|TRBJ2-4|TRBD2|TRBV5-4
TGTGCCAGCAGCTTGGCGGGGGAGGGTAACATTCAGTACTTC
CASSLAGEGNIQYF
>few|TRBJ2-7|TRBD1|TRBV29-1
TGCAGCGTTGGGGACAGCCGGCGTTACGAGCAGTACTTC
CSVGDSRRYEQYF
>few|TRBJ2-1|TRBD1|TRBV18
TGTGCCAGCTCACATTCACAGGGGGTAGCCTACAATGAGCAGTTCTTC
CASSHSQGVAYNEQFF
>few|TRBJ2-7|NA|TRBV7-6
TGTGCCAGCAGCTTAGCGGTAGGGACCTACGAGCAGTACTTC
CASSLAVGTYEQYF
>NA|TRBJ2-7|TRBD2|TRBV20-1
TGCAGTGCACAGAGACACGGGGGGGACTACGAGCAGTACTTC
CSAQRHGGDYEQYF
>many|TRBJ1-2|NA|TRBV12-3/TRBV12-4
TGTGCCAGCAGTTGGGGCGCTAACTATGGCTACACCTTC
CASSWGANYGYTF
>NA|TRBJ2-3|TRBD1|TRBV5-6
TGTGCCAGCAGCTTGGCCGGGACAGGGAGTGGCACAGATACGCAGTATTTT
CASSLAGTGSGTDTQYF
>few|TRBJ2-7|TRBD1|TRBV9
TGTGCCAGCAGCGCAGGGGGCCAGGGGTACGAGCAGTACTTC
CASSAGGQGYEQYF
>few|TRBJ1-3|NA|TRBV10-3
TGTGCCATCAGTGACTCGCTGACTGGAAACACCATATATTTT
CAISDSLTGNTIYF
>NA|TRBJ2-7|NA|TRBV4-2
TGTGCCAGCAGCCAGGGTATCTACGGGCAGTACTTC
CASSQGIYGQYF
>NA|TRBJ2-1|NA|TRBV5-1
TGCGCCAGCAGAGCGACGCCTTTCGGACGGGATGAGCAGTTCTTC
CASRATPFGRDEQFF
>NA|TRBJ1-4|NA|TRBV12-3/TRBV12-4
TGTGCCAGCAGGGGAGAAAAACTGTTTTTT
CASRGEKLFF
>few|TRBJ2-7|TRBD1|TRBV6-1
TGTGCCAGCAACCCGGGACAGGGAACCTACGAGCAGTACTTC
CASNPGQGTYEQYF
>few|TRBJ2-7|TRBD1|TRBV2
TGTGCCAGCAGTTCGACAGGGACCCCTTACGAGCAGTACTTC
CASSSTGTPYEQYF
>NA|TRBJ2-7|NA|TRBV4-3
TGCGCCAGCAGCCAAGAAATGTTTGGGACGGGATCCTACGAGCAGTACTTC
CASSQEMFGTGSYEQYF
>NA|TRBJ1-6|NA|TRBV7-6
TGTGCCAGCAGCCTGACAGAGTCCTATAATTCACCCCTCCACTTT
CASSLTESYNSPLHF
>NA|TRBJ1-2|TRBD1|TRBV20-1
TGCAGTGCTTCTCCCGGGACAGAGAACTATGGCTACACCTTC
CSASPGTENYGYTF
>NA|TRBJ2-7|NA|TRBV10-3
TGTGCCATCAGTGAGTTGACAGACTCCTACGAGCAGTACTTC
CAISELTDSYEQYF
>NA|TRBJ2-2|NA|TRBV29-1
TGCAGCGTGGGACCCAGCACCTGGGAGCTGTTTTTT
CSVGPSTWELFF
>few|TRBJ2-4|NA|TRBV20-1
TGCAGTGCCAGAGCGAGACAGATAAAAAACATTCAGTACTTC
CSARARQIKNIQYF
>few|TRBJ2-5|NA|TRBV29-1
TGCAGCGTTGATTACGGGGGAGAGACCCAGTACTTC
CSVDYGGETQYF
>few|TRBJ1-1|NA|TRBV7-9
TGTGCCAGCAGCCCACAGGGCACTGAAGCTTTCTTT
CASSPQGTEAFF